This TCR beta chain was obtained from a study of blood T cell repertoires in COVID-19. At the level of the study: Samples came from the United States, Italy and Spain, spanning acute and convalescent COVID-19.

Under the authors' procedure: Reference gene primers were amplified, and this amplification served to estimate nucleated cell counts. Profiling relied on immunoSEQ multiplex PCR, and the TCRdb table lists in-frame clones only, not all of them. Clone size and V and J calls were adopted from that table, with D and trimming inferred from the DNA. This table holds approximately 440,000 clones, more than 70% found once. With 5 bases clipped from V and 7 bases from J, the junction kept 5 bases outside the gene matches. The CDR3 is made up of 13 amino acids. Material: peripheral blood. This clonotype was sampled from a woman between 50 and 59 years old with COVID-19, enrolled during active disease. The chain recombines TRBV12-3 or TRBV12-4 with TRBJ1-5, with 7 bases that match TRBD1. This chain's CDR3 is CASSPTGWQPQHF. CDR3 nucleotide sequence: TGTGCCAGCAGTCCGACAGGGTGGCAGCCCCAGCATTTT.